This TCR beta chain appears in the sequencing data of a study of T cells in Graves' hyperthyroidism and ophthalmopathy. This clonotype was detected ten times or more. The antigen remains unidentified. There were TCR beta CDR3 regions amplified from RNA transcripts. TCR CDR3 regions were first amplified by RT-PCR with HTBI primers. TCRdb passed the multiplex PCR reads through MiXCR, listing each CDR3 protein once. The data hold about 530,000 distinct CDR3 sequences, with roughly 15% observed a single time. General study results and limits: Separating ophthalmopathy from stable hyperthyroidism was achieved by a 13 V-J model. Before onset, by a median of about six months, the model predicted ophthalmopathy.

The CDR3 runs to 15 residues. Germline V CDR1 and CDR2: DFQATT, SNEGSKA (reference sequence). V was trimmed by 5 bases and J by 0 bases, leaving 15 bases between them. This chain joins TRBV20-1 and TRBJ2-3; D tentatively reads TRBD1 or TRBD2 (5 bases each). The clonotype comes from a woman under 30 with Graves' ophthalmopathy. The sequencing input was blood. CDR3 DNA sequence: TGCAGTGCTGGGGGTGTAACTTCAAGCACAGATACGCAGTATTTT. Its protein product is CSAGGVTSSTDTQYF.